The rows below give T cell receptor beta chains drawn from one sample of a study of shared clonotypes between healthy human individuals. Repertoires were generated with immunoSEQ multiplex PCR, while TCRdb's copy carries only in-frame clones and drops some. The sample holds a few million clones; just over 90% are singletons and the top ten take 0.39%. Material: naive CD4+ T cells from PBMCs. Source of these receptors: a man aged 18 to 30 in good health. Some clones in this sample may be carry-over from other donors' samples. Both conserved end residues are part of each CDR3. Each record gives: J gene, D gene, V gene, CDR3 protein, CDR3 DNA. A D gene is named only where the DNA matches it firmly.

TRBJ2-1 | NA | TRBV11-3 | CASSARWNNEQFF | TGTGCCAGCAGCGCTCGATGGAACAATGAGCAGTTCTTC
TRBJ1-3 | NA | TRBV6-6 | CASTAGGDRNTIYF | TGTGCCAGCACCGCGGGGGGGGATCGAAACACCATATATTTT
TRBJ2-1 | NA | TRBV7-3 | CASSLDGSSYNEQFF | TGTGCCAGCAGCTTAGACGGGAGCTCCTACAATGAGCAGTTCTTC
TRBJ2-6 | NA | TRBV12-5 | CASGRPQAAMGNSGANVLTF | TGTGCTAGTGGCCGGCCTCAAGCCGCGATGGGAAACTCTGGGGCCAACGTCCTGACTTTC
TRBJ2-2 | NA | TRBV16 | CASSQIGRNTGELFF | TGTGCCAGCAGCCAAATCGGTAGGAACACCGGGGAGCTGTTTTTT
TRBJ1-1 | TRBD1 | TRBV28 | CASSLSQGAGTEAFF | TGTGCCAGCAGTTTATCGCAGGGGGCAGGGACTGAAGCTTTCTTT
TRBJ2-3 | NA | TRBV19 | CASSIGLALSTDTQYF | TGTGCCAGTAGTATAGGGCTAGCACTTAGCACAGATACGCAGTATTTT
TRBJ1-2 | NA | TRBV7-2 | CASSLEGVHGYTF | TGTGCCAGCAGCTTAGAAGGGGTCCATGGCTACACCTTC
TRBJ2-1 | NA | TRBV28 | CASSMLYNEQFF | TGTGCCAGCAGTATGCTCTACAATGAGCAGTTCTTC
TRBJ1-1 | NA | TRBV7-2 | CASSLVFKGTEAFF | TGTGCCAGCAGCTTAGTTTTTAAGGGGACTGAAGCTTTCTTT
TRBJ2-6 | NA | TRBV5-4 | CASSRGGLGSGANVLTF | TGTGCCAGCAGTAGAGGGGGTTTAGGTTCTGGGGCCAACGTCCTGACTTTC
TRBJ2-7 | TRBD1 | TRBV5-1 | CASSVDRGSYEQYF | TGCGCCAGCAGCGTGGACAGGGGTAGCTACGAGCAGTACTTC
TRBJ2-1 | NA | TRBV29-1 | CSVELWTHQSYNEQFF | TGCAGCGTTGAACTGTGGACACACCAATCCTACAATGAGCAGTTCTTC
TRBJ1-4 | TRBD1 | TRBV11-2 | CASSTPGQRGLLFF | TGTGCCAGCAGCACCCCGGGACAGCGTGGTTTATTGTTTTTT
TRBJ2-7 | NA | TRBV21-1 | CASSGTGEQYF | TGTGCCAGCAGTGGGACGGGTGAGCAGTACTTC